Described below is a single TCR beta chain sequence and its context. Its antigen remains unknown. Partitioning of CD4+ cells yielded a CD45RA+ naive subset and a CD45RA-negative memory subset. These data originate in a study of shared clonotypes between healthy human individuals. The input for sorted-subset replicate PCRs was approximately 200 ng DNA, tens of thousands of T cell genomes. This table comes from immunoSEQ multiplex PCR, and its TCRdb copy is limited to in-frame clones, with some not included. The table shows about 2.4 million clones, with approximately 92% occurring only once. Overall study results and limits: Sharing across a few donors was seen in 4% to 6.5% of naive CD4 clonotypes.

The germline V gene encodes CDR1 SEHNR and CDR2 FQNEAQ (reference sequence). The CDR3 has 15 residues. V was clipped by 2 bases and J by 2 bases; unmatched bases: 4. Sequenced input: naive CD4+ T cells sorted from blood. Regarding subset: CD45RA+ positively selected. The rearrangement links TRBV7-9 to TRBJ2-3, with TRBD2 matching 7 bases. The source of this sequence is a man aged 18 to 30 in good health. CDR3 amino acids: CASSLLAVITDTQYF. The CDR3 DNA reads TGTGCCAGCAGCTTACTAGCGGTGATCACAGATACGCAGTATTTT.